Detailed here is one TCR beta chain. What it binds is unknown. Trimming took 1 base from V and 4 from J; bases not matched to a gene: 3. The CDR3 loop spans 13 amino acids. The germline CDR1 and CDR2 sequences are DFQATT and SNEGSKA (reference sequence). This specimen belongs to a study of CD8 T cells in ankylosing spondylitis. Study outcomes and limitations: Ankylosing spondylitis blood appeared to be characterized by a TCR beta motif of eight or nine highly homologous variants.

TCRdb passed the 5' RACE reads through MiXCR, listing each CDR3 protein once. This repertoire shows a few hundred thousand distinct CDR3 sequences, approximately 20% found once; its top ten account for around 16%. This sequence was found in a male donor with ankylosing spondylitis. The rearrangement joins TRBV20-1 to TRBJ1-1, with TRBD1 matching over 7 bases. Sequencing was carried out using blood, either unsorted or a sorted T cell fraction (not recorded which). CDR3 protein: CSARAPGGTEAFF. The CDR3 nucleotides are TGCAGTGCTAGAGCCCCAGGGGGCACTGAAGCTTTCTTT.